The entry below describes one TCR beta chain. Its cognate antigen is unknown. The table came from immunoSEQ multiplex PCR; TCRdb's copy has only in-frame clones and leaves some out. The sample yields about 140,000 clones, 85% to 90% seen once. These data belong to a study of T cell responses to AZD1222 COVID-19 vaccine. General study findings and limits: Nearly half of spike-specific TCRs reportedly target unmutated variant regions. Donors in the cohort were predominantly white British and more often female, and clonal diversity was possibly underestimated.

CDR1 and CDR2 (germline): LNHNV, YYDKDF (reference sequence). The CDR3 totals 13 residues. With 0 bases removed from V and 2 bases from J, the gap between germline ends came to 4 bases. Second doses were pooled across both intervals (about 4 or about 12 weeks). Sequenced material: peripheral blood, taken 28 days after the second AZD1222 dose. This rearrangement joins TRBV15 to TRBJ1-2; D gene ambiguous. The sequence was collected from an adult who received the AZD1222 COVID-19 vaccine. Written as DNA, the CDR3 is TGTGCCACCAGCAGAGAATCGAACTATGGCTACACCTTC. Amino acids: CATSRESNYGYTF.